The entry that follows covers one T cell receptor beta chain sequence. The germline gives CDR1 LNHDA, CDR2 SQIVND (reference sequence). The CDR3 sequence is 14 residues long. Trimming took off 5 bases at V and 8 bases at J, with 18 bases between the two ends. One entry per CDR3 protein, called by TCRdb with MiXCR from the RT-PCR reads. Of more than 600,000 distinct CDR3 sequences in the sample, 12% to 15% were seen once. The chain links TRBV19 to TRBJ1-2, with D perhaps TRBD1 (6 bases). The material sequenced was memory CD4+ T cells from blood. This TCR was sampled from a female donor in good health, serving as a healthy control. This CDR3 is CASSPGDQTRGYTF. DNA for the CDR3: TGTGCCAGTAGTCCAGGGGACCAAACGAGGGGCTACACCTTC.